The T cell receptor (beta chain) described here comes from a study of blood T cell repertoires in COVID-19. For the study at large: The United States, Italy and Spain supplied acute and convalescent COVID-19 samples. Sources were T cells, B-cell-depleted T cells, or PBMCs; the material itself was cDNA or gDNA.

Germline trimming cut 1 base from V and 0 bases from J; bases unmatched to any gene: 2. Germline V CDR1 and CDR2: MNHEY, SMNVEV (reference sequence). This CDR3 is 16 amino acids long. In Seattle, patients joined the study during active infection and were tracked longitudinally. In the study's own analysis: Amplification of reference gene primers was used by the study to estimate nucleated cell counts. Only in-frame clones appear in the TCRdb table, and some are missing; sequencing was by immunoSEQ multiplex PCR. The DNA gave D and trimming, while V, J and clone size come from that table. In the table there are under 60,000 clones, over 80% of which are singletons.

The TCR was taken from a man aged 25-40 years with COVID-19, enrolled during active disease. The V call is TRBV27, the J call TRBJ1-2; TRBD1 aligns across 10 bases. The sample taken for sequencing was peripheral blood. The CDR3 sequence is CASSLFGTGANYGYTF. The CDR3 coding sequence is TGTGCCAGCAGTTTATTCGGGACAGGGGCTAACTATGGCTACACCTTC.